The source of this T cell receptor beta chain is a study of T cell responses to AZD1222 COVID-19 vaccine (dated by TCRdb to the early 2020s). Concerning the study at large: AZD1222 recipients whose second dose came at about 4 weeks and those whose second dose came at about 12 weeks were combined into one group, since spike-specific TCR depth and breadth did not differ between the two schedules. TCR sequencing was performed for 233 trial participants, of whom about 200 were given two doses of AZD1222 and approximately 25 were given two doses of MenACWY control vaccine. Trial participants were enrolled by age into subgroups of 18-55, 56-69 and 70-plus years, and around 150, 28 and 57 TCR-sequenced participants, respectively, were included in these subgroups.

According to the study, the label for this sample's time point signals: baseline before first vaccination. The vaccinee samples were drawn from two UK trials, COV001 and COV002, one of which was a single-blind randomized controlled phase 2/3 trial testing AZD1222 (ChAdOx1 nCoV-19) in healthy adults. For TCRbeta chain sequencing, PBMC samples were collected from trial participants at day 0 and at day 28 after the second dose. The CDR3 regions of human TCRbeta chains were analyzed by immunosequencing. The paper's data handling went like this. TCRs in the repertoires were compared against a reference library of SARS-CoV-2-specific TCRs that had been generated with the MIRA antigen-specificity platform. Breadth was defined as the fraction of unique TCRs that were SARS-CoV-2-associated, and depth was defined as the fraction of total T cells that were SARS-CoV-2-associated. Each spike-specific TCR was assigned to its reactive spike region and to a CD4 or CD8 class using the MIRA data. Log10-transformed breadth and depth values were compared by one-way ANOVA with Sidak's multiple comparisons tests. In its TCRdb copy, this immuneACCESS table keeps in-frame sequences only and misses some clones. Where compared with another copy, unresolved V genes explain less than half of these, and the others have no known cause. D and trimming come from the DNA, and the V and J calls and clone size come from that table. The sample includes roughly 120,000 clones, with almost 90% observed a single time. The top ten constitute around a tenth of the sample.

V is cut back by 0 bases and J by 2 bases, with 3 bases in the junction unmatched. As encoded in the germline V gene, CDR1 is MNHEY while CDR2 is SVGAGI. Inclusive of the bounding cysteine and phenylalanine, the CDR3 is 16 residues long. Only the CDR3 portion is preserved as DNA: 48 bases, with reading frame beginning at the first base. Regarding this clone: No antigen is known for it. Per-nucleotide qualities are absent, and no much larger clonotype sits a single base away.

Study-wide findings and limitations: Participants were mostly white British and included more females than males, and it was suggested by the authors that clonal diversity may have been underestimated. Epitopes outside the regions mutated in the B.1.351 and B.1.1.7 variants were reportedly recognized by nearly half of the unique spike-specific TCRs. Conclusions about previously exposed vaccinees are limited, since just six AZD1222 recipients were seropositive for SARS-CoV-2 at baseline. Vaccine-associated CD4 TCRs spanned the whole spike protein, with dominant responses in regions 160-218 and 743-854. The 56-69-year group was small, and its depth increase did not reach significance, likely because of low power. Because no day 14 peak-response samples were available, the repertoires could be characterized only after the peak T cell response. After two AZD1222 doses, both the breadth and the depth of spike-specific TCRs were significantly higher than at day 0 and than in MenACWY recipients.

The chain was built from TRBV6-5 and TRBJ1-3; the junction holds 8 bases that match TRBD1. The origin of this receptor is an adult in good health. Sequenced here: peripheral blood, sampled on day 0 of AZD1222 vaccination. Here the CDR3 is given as CASSYSRTGPGNTIYF. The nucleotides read TGTGCCAGCAGTTACTCGAGGACAGGGCCTGGAAACACCATATATTTT.